This T cell receptor (beta chain) was retrieved from a study of metastatic and nonmetastatic thyroid tumors (TCRdb year 2020). Turning to the overall study: Repertoires were compared across peripheral blood and tumor or nodule tissue samples from malignant and benign thyroid patients.

The sample holds many counts of this clone. The specificity of this receptor is unknown. Within one base of it there is no much larger clone, and no base qualities were kept. The library was obtained by PCR. The reads were generated on an Illumina HiSeq 4000. The TCR beta-chain CDR3 region of each patient was profiled by high-throughput sequencing. The study's own analysis went as follows. A classifier to discriminate distant-metastatic papillary thyroid cancer patients was built from CDR3 differences across clinicopathological groups. To measure repertoire diversity the researchers used the Shannon index, while the Morisita-Horn index served to gauge how similar the tumor and blood repertoires were. The public reads were reprocessed in TCRdb via fastp at Q25 and MiXCR, keeping in-frame beta chains. TCRdb's processing, not the authors', yielded these V and J calls. This sample gives tens of thousands of clones in total; around 20% of them show up just once. In total, the top ten clones hold about 16% of the sample.

On the study overall, not on this receptor specifically: In both blood and tumor samples, malignant tumors were reported to have significantly higher TCR beta diversity than benign nodules.

Before undergoing thyroid surgery, none of the patients had been given any kind of treatment. The study retrospectively analysed patient clinical samples collected from the early 2010s to the late 2010s using T-cell receptor beta sequencing. From cysteine to phenylalanine, the CDR3 is 14 amino acids long. Only the CDR3 DNA is retained, 42 bases long and in frame from the first base. The germline V gene supplies CDR1 SGHDN and CDR2 FVKESK. V gives up 0 bases and J gives up 8 bases, and the segment between their germline ends measures 10 bases. Sequencing used blood. The rearranged chain carries TRBV14 and TRBJ1-4; no D gene is confidently identified. The TCR originated in a female donor with papillary thyroid cancer or a benign thyroid nodule (not recorded which). Some clones in this sample may be carry-over from other donors' samples. DNA sequence: TGTGCCAGCAGCCAAGATCCCTTTAGGGAAAAACTGTTTTTT. Its protein is CASSQDPFREKLFF. With all but the CDR3 taken from the reference TRBV14 and TRBJ1-4 genes, the full variable domain is: EAGVTQFPSHSVIEKGQTVTLRCDPISGHDNLYWYRRVMGKEIKFLLHFVKESKQDESGMPNNRFLAERTGGTYSTLKVQPAELEDSGVYFCASSQDPFREKLFFGSGTQLSVL.